Presented here are 12 T cell receptor beta chains from one specimen sequenced in a study of T cells after yellow fever vaccination. TCRdb re-called the 5' RACE reads through MiXCR, storing one row per CDR3 protein. The profile shows about 300,000 distinct CDR3 sequences, approximately 10% of them singletons. The source material was CD4+ T cells sorted from PBMCs, sampled 5 days after the yellow fever booster vaccination. The origin of the receptors is a man between 18 and 29 years old who received the YFV17D yellow fever vaccine.

This clonotype was detected a few times. The chain links TRBV5-4 to TRBJ2-3; tentatively, D is TRBD1 (6 bases). CDR1 and CDR2 from the germline V gene are SGHNT and YYREEE (reference sequence). The CDR3 is 15 residues long. V lost 0 bases and J 5 bases, leaving 13 bases between the germline ends. The CDR3 nucleotides are TGTGCCAGCAGCTTGGATTTGGGGGCAGGAGATACGCAGTATTTT. Translating it yields CASSLDLGAGDTQYF.

The sample holds a few counts of this clonotype. The CDR3: CASSPQGQMNTEAFF. The CDR3 DNA follows: TGTGCCAGCAGCCCCCAGGGACAGATGAACACTGAAGCTTTCTTT. The gene calls are TRBV7-2 and TRBJ1-1; 7 nucleotides agree with TRBD1. CDR3 length: 15 residues. CDR1 and CDR2 (germline): SGHTA, FQGNSA. Trimming removed 5 bases from V and 0 bases from J; junction bases left unmatched: 6. The entire variable domain, with the rest obtained from reference TRBV7-2 and TRBJ1-1, is as follows: GAGVSQSPSNKVTEKGKDVELRCDPISGHTALYWYRQSLGQGLEFLIYFQGNSAPDKSGLPSDRFSAERTGGSVSTLTIQRTQQEDSAVYLCASSPQGQMNTEAFFGQGTRLTVV.

This clonotype was observed many times. The V call is TRBV7-6, the J call TRBJ1-3; tentatively, D is TRBD1 (5 bases). Germline V gene lookup returns CDR1 SGHVS and CDR2 FNYEAQ. V was clipped by 3 bases and J by 2 bases, with 8 bases between them. This CDR3 region has 14 residues. The CDR3 DNA is TGTGCCAGCAGCTTGGGGGTGACTGGAAACACCATATATTTT. Translation gives CASSLGVTGNTIYF.

The CDR3: CASNRNGGYGYTF. CDR3 nucleotide sequence: TGTGCCAGCAACCGGAACGGCGGCTATGGCTACACCTTC. The J gene is TRBJ1-2, the V gene TRBV6-5; D not certain. V shed 7 bases and J shed 4 bases, with 13 bases lying between them. There are 13 residues in the CDR3. CDR1 MNHEY and CDR2 SVGAGI come from the germline V gene.

This clonotype was recorded at least ten times. The CDR3 nucleotides read TGCGCCAGCAGCCAAGAAAAAGCGGGGAGGCGGTACTTC. Amino acid sequence: CASSQEKAGRRYF. The chain combines TRBV4-3 with TRBJ2-4; 7 nucleotides agree with TRBD2. The CDR3 consists of 13 residues. Germline V gene lookup returns CDR1 LGHNA and CDR2 YSLEER. V lost 0 bases to trimming and J lost 15 bases; unmatched junction nucleotides: 8.

The V and J genes are TRBV19 and TRBJ1-5; possibly TRBD1 for D (5 bases). The CDR3 loop spans 15 amino acids. V was shortened by 5 bases and J by 0 bases, with 11 bases between the two germline ends. Germline lookup yields CDR1 LNHDA and CDR2 SQIVND (reference sequence). CDR3 sequence reads: CASSPDRNSNQPQHF. DNA for the CDR3: TGTGCCAGTAGTCCTGACAGAAATAGCAATCAGCCCCAGCATTTT.

This clonotype occurred many times. This chain joins TRBV4-3 and TRBJ2-2; a weak D match, TRBD2 (6 bases). Trimming pared 0 bases from V and 7 bases from J, leaving 9 bases between. CDR3 length: 14 residues. Germline lookup yields CDR1 LGHNA and CDR2 YSLEER. DNA for the CDR3: TGCGCCAGCAGCCAAGAGGCGGGGTACGGGGAGCTGTTTTTT. It yields the protein CASSQEAGYGELFF.

This clonotype was found a few times. The rearrangement joins TRBV24-1 to TRBJ2-1; D is uncertain. CDR3 size: 16 residues. Germline V lookup: CDR1 KGHDR, CDR2 SFDVKD. Trimming removed 0 bases from V and 0 bases from J, with 8 bases in between. Here the CDR3 reads CATSDLEESSYNEQFF. CDR3 DNA sequence: TGTGCCACCAGTGATTTGGAGGAGAGCTCCTACAATGAGCAGTTCTTC.

The chain combines TRBV7-2 with TRBJ1-6; D may be TRBD1 (5 bases). Between the trimmed V and J ends, which lost 6 bases and 1 base, there was a span of 13 bases. CDR1 is SGHTA and CDR2 is FQGNSA in the germline V gene. The CDR3 loop spans 16 amino acids. The CDR3 reads CASSFVGGSYNSPLHF. The DNA for the CDR3 is TGTGCCAGCAGTTTCGTGGGGGGTTCCTATAATTCACCCCTCCACTTT.

The table lists this clonotype with many counts. The V and J genes are TRBV5-1 and TRBJ2-7, with 10 bases identical to TRBD1. CDR1 is SGHRS, CDR2 YFSETQ, per germline. Trimming removed 5 bases from V and 11 bases from J; junction bases left unmatched: 10. This CDR3 is 13 amino acids long. In DNA form, the CDR3 reads TGCGCCAGCAGTCCTGACAGGGGGCTTCATGAGTACGTC. This translates into CASSPDRGLHEYV.

The V gene is TRBV7-2, the J gene TRBJ2-5; the D gene could be TRBD1 or TRBD2 (7 bases each). This CDR3 is 14 amino acids long. V lost 3 bases, J lost 5 bases, and 13 bases lay in between. From germline, CDR1 is SGHTA and CDR2 FQGNSA. The CDR3 DNA reads TGTGCCAGCAGCTTTCAGGGGGGGTGGGAGACCCAGTACTTC. It translates to CASSFQGGWETQYF.

Turning to this clonotype: The junction and the germline gene differ at one end; a read error may be behind it. The V call is TRBV11-2, the J call TRBJ2-3, with 8 positions matching TRBD2. The CDR3 extends over 15 amino acids. Germline V gene lookup returns CDR1 SGHAT and CDR2 FQNNGV. DNA for the CDR3: TGTGCCAGCGGCCCCGGGCGGGGGGTCACAGGTACGCAGTATTTT. As protein: CASGPGRGVTGTQYF.